This T cell receptor beta chain comes out of a study of siplizumab effects on memory and regulatory T cells. Assays were performed on roughly 10^5 TCR templates per sample. Clones were sequenced by immunoSEQ multiplex PCR, and TCRdb holds only the in-frame ones, with some missing. The sample holds some 100,000 clones, about 90% seen once. The source is a human donor in good health. Some clones in this sample may be carry-over from other donors' samples. The specimen sequenced was CD4+ T cells sorted from blood.

The CDR3 loop reads CASSPLPGGADTQYF. The CDR3 region has the DNA TGTGCCAGCAGCCCACTTCCGGGGGGGGCAGATACGCAGTATTTT. The J gene is TRBJ2-3, the V gene TRBV7-3; 8 bases fit TRBD2. Per the germline V gene, CDR1 is SGHTA and CDR2 is FQGTGA. The CDR3 contains 15 residues. The V and J ends lost 5 bases and 4 bases, in that order; junction bases with no gene match: 8.